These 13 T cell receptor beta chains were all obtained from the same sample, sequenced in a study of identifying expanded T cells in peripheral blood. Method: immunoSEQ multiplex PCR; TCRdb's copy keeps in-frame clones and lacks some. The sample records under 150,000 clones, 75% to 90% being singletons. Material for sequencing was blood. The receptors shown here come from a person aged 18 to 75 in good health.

The CDR3, as DNA: TGTGCCAGCATCCCCAGGGACATAGGTAGAGGTGAAGCTTTCTTT. It specifies CASIPRDIGRGEAFF. This rearrangement joins TRBV6-5 to TRBJ1-1; tentatively, D is TRBD1 (6 bases). Germline CDR1 reads MNHEY; CDR2 reads SVGAGI. The ends were cut back, 7 bases at V and 7 bases at J, with 22 bases in the middle. The CDR3 extends over 15 amino acids.

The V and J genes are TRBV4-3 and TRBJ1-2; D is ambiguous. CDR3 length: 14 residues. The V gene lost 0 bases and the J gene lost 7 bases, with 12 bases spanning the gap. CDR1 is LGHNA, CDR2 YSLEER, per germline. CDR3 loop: CASSQDLAGGGYTF. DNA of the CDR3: TGCGCCAGCAGCCAAGATCTAGCCGGAGGTGGCTACACCTTC.

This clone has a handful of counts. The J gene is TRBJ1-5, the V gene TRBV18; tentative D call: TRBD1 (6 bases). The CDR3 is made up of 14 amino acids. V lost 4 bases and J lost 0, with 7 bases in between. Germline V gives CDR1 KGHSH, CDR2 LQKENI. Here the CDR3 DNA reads TGTGCCAGCTCACAGGACAGTAGCAATCAGCCCCAGCATTTT. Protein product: CASSQDSSNQPQHF.

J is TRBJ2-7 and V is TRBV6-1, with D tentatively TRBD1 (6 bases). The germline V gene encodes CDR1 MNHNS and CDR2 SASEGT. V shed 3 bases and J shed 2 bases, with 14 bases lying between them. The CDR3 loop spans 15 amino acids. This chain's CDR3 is CASSDSVTGPYEQYF. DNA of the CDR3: TGTGCCAGCAGTGATTCCGTGACAGGCCCCTACGAGCAGTACTTC.

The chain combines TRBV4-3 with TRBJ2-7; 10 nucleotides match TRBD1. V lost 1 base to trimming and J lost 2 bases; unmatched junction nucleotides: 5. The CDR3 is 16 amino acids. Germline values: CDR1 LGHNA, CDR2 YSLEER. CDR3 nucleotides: TGCGCCAGCAGCCAAGTTGGGGGGACAGGGGCCTACGAGCAGTACTTC. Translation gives CASSQVGGTGAYEQYF.

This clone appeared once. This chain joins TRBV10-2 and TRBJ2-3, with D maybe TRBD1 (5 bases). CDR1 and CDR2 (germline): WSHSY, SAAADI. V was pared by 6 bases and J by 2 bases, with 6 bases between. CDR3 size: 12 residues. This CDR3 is CASRDNTDTQYF. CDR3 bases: TGCGCCAGCAGGGACAACACAGATACGCAGTATTTT.

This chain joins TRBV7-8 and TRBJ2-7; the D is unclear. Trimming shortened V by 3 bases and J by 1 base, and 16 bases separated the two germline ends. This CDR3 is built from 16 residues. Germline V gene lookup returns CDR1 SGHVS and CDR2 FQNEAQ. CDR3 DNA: TGTGCCAGCAGCTTCACAGATAGCCAACCTTCCTACGAGCAGTACTTC. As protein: CASSFTDSQPSYEQYF.

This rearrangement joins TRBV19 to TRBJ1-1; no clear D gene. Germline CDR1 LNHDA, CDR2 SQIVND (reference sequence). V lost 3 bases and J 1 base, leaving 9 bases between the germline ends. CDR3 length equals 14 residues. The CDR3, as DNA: TGTGCCAGTAGTATCGTCGGTTCGAACACTGAAGCTTTCTTT. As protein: CASSIVGSNTEAFF.

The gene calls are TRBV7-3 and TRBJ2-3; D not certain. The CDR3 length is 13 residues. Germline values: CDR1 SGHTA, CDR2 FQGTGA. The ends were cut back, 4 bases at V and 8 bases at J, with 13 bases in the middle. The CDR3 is CASSSGSLGTQYF. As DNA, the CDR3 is TGTGCCAGCAGCTCCGGGTCCTTGGGTACGCAGTATTTT.

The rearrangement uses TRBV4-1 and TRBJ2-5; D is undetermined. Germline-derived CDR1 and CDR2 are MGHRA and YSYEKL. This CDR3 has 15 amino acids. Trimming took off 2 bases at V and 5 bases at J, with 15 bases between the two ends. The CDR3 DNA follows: TGCGCCAGCAGCCAATTACCTTCGACGGGTGAGACCCAGTACTTC. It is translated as CASSQLPSTGETQYF.

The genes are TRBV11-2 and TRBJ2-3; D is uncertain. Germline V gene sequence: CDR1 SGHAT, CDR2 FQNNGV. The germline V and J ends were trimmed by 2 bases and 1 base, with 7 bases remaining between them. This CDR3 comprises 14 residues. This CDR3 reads CASSLPSGTDTQYF. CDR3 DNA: TGTGCCAGCAGCTTACCCTCGGGCACAGATACGCAGTATTTT.

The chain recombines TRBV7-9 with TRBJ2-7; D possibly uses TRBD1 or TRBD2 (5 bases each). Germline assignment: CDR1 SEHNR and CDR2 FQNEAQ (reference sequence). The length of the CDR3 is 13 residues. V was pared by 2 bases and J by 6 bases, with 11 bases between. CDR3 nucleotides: TGTGCCAGCAGCTTAATGAGGGACGCCGAGCAGTACTTC. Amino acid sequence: CASSLMRDAEQYF.

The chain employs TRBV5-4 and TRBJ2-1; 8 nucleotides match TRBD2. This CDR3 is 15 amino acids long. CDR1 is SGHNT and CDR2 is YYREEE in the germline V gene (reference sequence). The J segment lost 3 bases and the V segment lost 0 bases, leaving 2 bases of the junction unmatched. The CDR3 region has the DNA TGTGCCAGCAGCTTGGGGGGACTAGTCTACAATGAGCAGTTCTTC. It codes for CASSLGGLVYNEQFF.